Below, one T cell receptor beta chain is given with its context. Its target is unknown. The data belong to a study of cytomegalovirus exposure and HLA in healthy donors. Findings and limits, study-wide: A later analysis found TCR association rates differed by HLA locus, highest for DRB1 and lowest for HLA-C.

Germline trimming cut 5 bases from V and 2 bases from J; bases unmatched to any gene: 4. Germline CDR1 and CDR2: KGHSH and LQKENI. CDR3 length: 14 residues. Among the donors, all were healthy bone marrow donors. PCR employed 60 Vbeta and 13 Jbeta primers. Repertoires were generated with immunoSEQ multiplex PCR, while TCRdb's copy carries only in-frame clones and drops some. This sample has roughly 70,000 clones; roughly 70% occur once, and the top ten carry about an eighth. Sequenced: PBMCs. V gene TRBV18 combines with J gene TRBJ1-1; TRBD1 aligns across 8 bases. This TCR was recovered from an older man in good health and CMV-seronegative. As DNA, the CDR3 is TGTGCCAGCTCAGTACAGGGGGTTAACACTGAAGCTTTCTTT. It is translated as CASSVQGVNTEAFF.